One and the same sample provided the 30 T cell receptor beta chains below, sequenced in a study of hypomethylating agent response in myelodysplastic syndrome. Data came from immunoSEQ multiplex PCR; TCRdb stores just in-frame clones and leaves some out. The table records about 4,000 clones, 85% to 90% of them present only once. This material consisted of bone marrow, taken before or after starting hypomethylating agent treatment for myelodysplastic syndrome (not recorded which). These receptor sequences come from a human donor with myelodysplastic syndrome.

Comments on this clone: A junction boundary mismatches the germline segment, possibly from a read error. The chain employs TRBV7-6 and TRBJ2-2; D call uncertain. The CDR3 extends over 12 amino acids. The germline CDR1 and CDR2 sequences are SGHVS and FNYEAQ. DNA for the CDR3: TGTGCCGGCAGCTTGTTCGGCGGGGAGCTGTTTTTT. The encoded protein is CAGSLFGGELFF. Supplemented by reference TRBV7-6 and TRBJ2-2, the full variable domain reads GAGVSQSPRYKVTKRGQDVALRCDPISGHVSLYWYRQALGQGPEFLTYFNYEAQQDKSGLPNDRFSAERPEGSISTLTIQRTEQRDSAMYRCAGSLFGGELFFGEGSRLTVL.

This rearrangement joins TRBV5-8 to TRBJ2-1; 7 positions match TRBD1. The junction had 10 bases not matched to a gene; V was cut back by 0 bases and J by 10 bases. This CDR3 contains 15 residues. The germline gives CDR1 SGHTS, CDR2 YDEGEE. The CDR3 here is CASSLEGQSPREQFF. The DNA of the CDR3 is TGTGCCAGCAGCTTGGAGGGACAGTCCCCAAGGGAGCAGTTCTTC.

V and J are TRBV9 and TRBJ2-7; TRBD1 might be the D (5 bases). With 0 bases removed from V and 1 base from J, the gap between germline ends came to 14 bases. CDR3 size: 16 residues. The germline V gene has CDR1 SGDLS and CDR2 YYNGEE. CDR3 loop: CASSVDAGHTSYEQYF. CDR3 nucleotides: TGTGCCAGCAGCGTAGACGCAGGACATACTTCCTACGAGCAGTACTTC.

The chain is built from TRBV15 and TRBJ2-2; D remains ambiguous. V shed 0 bases and J shed 6 bases, with 8 bases lying between them. Germline V gene sequence: CDR1 LNHNV, CDR2 YYDKDF (reference sequence). The CDR3 is 14 residues long. The CDR3 is CATSRDRRSGELFF. The CDR3 nucleotides are TGTGCCACCAGCAGAGATCGGCGGTCCGGGGAGCTGTTTTTT.

The chain combines TRBV7-2 with TRBJ1-1; perhaps TRBD1 as D (6 bases). In germline, CDR1 is SGHTA, CDR2 FQGNSA. The V gene lost 5 bases and the J gene lost 0 bases, with 13 bases spanning the gap. The CDR3 has 15 amino acids. DNA of the CDR3: TGTGCCAGCAGCCCCGGACAGACCATGAACACTGAAGCTTTCTTT. Amino acids: CASSPGQTMNTEAFF.

The chain carries TRBV10-3 and TRBJ2-1; D uncertain. Between the trimmed V and J ends, which lost 3 bases and 0 bases, there was a span of 15 bases. This CDR3 spans 17 amino acids. CDR1 and CDR2 from the germline V gene are ENHRY and SYGVKD. CDR3 DNA sequence: TGTGCCATCAGTGATTCAGGCCGGCTCAGCTCCTACAATGAGCAGTTCTTC. This sequence encodes CAISDSGRLSSYNEQFF.

The gene calls are TRBV19 and TRBJ2-6; no reliable D call. V was pared by 2 bases and J by 0 bases, with 5 bases between. The CDR3 spans 15 residues. Per the germline V gene, CDR1 is LNHDA and CDR2 is SQIVND (reference sequence). The CDR3 region is CASSIRNSGANVLTF. DNA for the CDR3: TGTGCCAGTAGTATAAGGAACTCTGGGGCCAACGTCCTGACTTTC. The entire variable domain, with the rest obtained from reference TRBV19 and TRBJ2-6, is as follows: DGGITQSPKYLFRKEGQNVTLSCEQNLNHDAMYWYRQDPGQGLRLIYYSQIVNDFQKGDIAEGYSVSREKKESFPLTVTSAQKNPTAFYLCASSIRNSGANVLTFGAGSRLTVL.

Only a few counts were recorded for this clone. The chain joins TRBV28 to TRBJ2-7; D call uncertain. V lost 8 bases, J lost 4 bases, and 12 bases lay in between. The germline CDR1 and CDR2 sequences are MDHEN and SYDVKM. The CDR3 consists of 12 residues. CDR3 nucleotide sequence: TGTGCCAGCGGGATGGGGATATACGAGCAGTACTTC. Translating it yields CASGMGIYEQYF.

The table lists this clone with a few counts. This chain links TRBV5-6 with TRBJ1-4; TRBD1 matches at 8 bases. This CDR3 region has 15 residues. Germline V gene data show CDR1 as SGHDT and CDR2 as YYEEEE. V was pared by 0 bases and J by 7 bases, with 5 bases of the junction left unmatched. The CDR3 DNA follows: TGTGCCAGCAGCTTGGGCGGGACAGGTCGTGAAAAACTGTTTTTT. Its protein is CASSLGGTGREKLFF.

The rearrangement links TRBV19 to TRBJ2-7; 7 bases are a match to TRBD1. Per the germline V gene, CDR1 is LNHDA and CDR2 is SQIVND (reference sequence). The CDR3 length is 19 residues. After removal of 2 bases from V and 4 bases from J, the junction contained 20 bases not matched to a gene. CDR3 DNA: TGTGCCAGTAGTATACACTTAGTGAGACAAGCCGGGACAGATTACGAGCAGTACTTC. It is translated as CASSIHLVRQAGTDYEQYF.

This CDR3 is CASSSLAGEQYF. CDR3 nucleotide sequence: TGTGCCAGCAGTTCACTAGCGGGCGAGCAGTACTTC. This sequence joins TRBV6-5 and TRBJ2-7, with TRBD2 identical over 9 bases. V lost 4 bases and J lost 6; bases outside the gene matches: 1. The CDR3 extends over 12 amino acids. CDR1 is MNHEY and CDR2 is SVGAGI in the germline V gene.

The chain employs TRBV6-1 and TRBJ2-5, with 7 positions matching TRBD2. V lost 0 bases and J lost 2; bases outside the gene matches: 9. CDR1 MNHNS and CDR2 SASEGT come from the germline V gene. The length of the CDR3 is 17 residues. The CDR3 reads CASSEARVAGVQETQYF. The CDR3 DNA sequence: TGTGCCAGCAGTGAAGCGCGAGTGGCGGGAGTGCAAGAGACCCAGTACTTC.

V is TRBV5-1 and J is TRBJ1-1; no firm D call. CDR3 size: 16 residues. Germline-derived CDR1 and CDR2 are SGHRS and YFSETQ. V was shortened by 7 bases and J by 7 bases, with 26 bases between the two germline ends. CDR3 in amino acids: CASAKAPAGVEYEAFF. In DNA form, the CDR3 reads TGCGCCAGCGCAAAGGCACCGGCCGGGGTAGAGTATGAAGCTTTCTTT. Filled out from reference TRBV5-1 and TRBJ1-1, the complete variable domain reads KAGVTQTPRYLIKTRGQQVTLSCSPISGHRSVSWYQQTPGQGLQFLFEYFSETQRNKGNFPGRFSGRQFSNSRSEMNVSTLELGDSALYLCASAKAPAGVEYEAFFGQGTRLTVV.

CDR3 region: CASSLNGGSYEQYF. The DNA of the CDR3 is TGTGCCAGCAGCTTGAACGGGGGTTCCTACGAGCAGTACTTC. The chain recombines TRBV5-4 with TRBJ2-7; D is possibly TRBD2 (6 bases). V dropped 1 base and J dropped 1 base, with 9 bases sitting between them. This CDR3 region has 14 residues. Looked up from germline, CDR1 is SGHNT and CDR2 is YYREEE (reference sequence).

This chain connects TRBV5-1 to TRBJ2-7, with 14 bases that match TRBD2. V shed 4 bases, J shed 5 bases, and the junction held 5 bases outside the gene matches. The CDR3 consists of 15 residues. Germline CDR1 and CDR2: SGHRS and YFSETQ. This chain's CDR3 is CASSLGTSGSNEQYF. CDR3 bases: TGCGCCAGCAGCCTCGGGACTAGCGGGAGTAACGAGCAGTACTTC.

The V gene is TRBV7-8, the J gene TRBJ2-2; no firm D call. Trimming shortened V by 5 bases and J by 10 bases, and 20 bases separated the two germline ends. CDR1 and CDR2 from the germline V gene are SGHVS and FQNEAQ. CDR3 size: 15 residues. The CDR3 protein is CASSPGVGAAEELFF. The CDR3 nucleotides are TGTGCCAGCAGCCCCGGCGTAGGAGCCGCTGAGGAGCTGTTTTTT.

This clone is a singleton in its sample. The chain recombines TRBV7-8 with TRBJ2-7, with D uncertain. The germline CDR1 and CDR2 sequences are SGHVS and FQNEAQ. The germline V and J ends were trimmed by 8 bases and 1 base, with 18 bases remaining between them. This CDR3 has 15 amino acids. The CDR3 is CASGVAPGPSYEQYF. As DNA, the CDR3 is TGTGCCAGCGGAGTAGCACCGGGTCCTTCCTACGAGCAGTACTTC.

The J gene is TRBJ2-7, the V gene TRBV10-2; 8 nucleotides align to TRBD2. V lost 0 bases to trimming and J lost 1 base; unmatched junction nucleotides: 2. Germline CDR1 reads WSHSY; CDR2 reads SAAADI. The CDR3 length is 15 residues. DNA for the CDR3: TGCGCCAGCAGTGAGTCCAGCGGGAGTTCCTACGAGCAGTACTTC. Its translation is CASSESSGSSYEQYF.

The gene calls are TRBV23-1 and TRBJ2-7, with a weak D call TRBD1 (5 bases). TRBV23-1 falls under the ORF class, with uncertain function. The CDR3 is made up of 16 amino acids. The V end was cut by 0 bases, the J end by 5 bases, with 17 bases between. CDR3: CASSQSGRAIFHEQYF. The DNA for the CDR3 is TGCGCCAGCAGTCAATCGGGCAGGGCCATTTTCCACGAGCAGTACTTC.

This chain joins TRBV25-1 and TRBJ2-3; D gene ambiguous. Germline V gene sequence: CDR1 MGHDK, CDR2 SYGVNS. The CDR3 is made up of 11 amino acids. The V gene lost 4 bases and the J gene lost 6 bases, with 5 bases spanning the gap. CDR3 sequence: CASSVGDTQYF. The DNA of the CDR3 is TGTGCCAGCAGTGTGGGTGATACGCAGTATTTT.

This chain links TRBV4-2 with TRBJ2-3, with D unclear. Germline V lookup: CDR1 LGHNA, CDR2 YNFKEQ. V shed 2 bases and J shed 5 bases, with 8 bases lying between them. The CDR3 spans 13 residues. Written as DNA, the CDR3 is TGTGCCAGCAGCCAAACGGACGAAGATACGCAGTATTTT. Translation: CASSQTDEDTQYF.

The rearrangement joins TRBV28 to TRBJ1-1, with D possibly being TRBD1 (5 bases). Germline V CDR1 and CDR2: MDHEN, SYDVKM. The V end lost 5 bases, the J end lost 4 bases, and 11 bases lay between the germline ends. There are 13 residues in the CDR3. The CDR3 nucleotides are TGTGCCAGCAGTCTGGACATTGGCACTGAAGCTTTCTTT. Its translation: CASSLDIGTEAFF.

This rearrangement joins TRBV28 to TRBJ2-3; 12 bases align to TRBD1. V shed 1 base and J 4 bases; nucleotides not matched to a gene: 6. Germline V gene lookup returns CDR1 MDHEN and CDR2 SYDVKM. The CDR3 sequence is 17 residues long. CDR3 DNA: TGTGCCAGCAGTTTATACTATGGGACAGGGGGCTCAGATACGCAGTATTTT. It is translated as CASSLYYGTGGSDTQYF.

This rearrangement joins TRBV25-1 to TRBJ1-1, with a possible D match to TRBD1 (5 bases). In germline, CDR1 is MGHDK, CDR2 SYGVNS. Trimming took off 5 bases at V and 6 bases at J, with 10 bases between the two ends. This CDR3 spans 12 amino acids. The CDR3 nucleotides are TGTGCCAGCAGTTGGGACGCCTCTGAAGCTTTCTTT. Protein product: CASSWDASEAFF.

This chain joins TRBV2 and TRBJ1-1, with TRBD1 as a possible D gene (5 bases). The CDR3 covers 13 residues. Trimming cost V 6 bases and J 6 bases, with 14 bases left between them. Germline-derived CDR1 and CDR2 are SNHLY and FYNNEI. The CDR3 is CASRPEGVAEAFF. The CDR3 DNA reads TGTGCCAGCAGACCCGAAGGGGTAGCTGAAGCTTTCTTT.

This clone was picked up a small number of times. V is TRBV5-1 and J is TRBJ1-1; 8 bases line up with TRBD1. Looked up from germline, CDR1 is SGHRS and CDR2 is YFSETQ. This CDR3 is built from 14 residues. The trim removed 4 bases at V and 0 bases at J, leaving 2 bases unmatched. Here the CDR3 DNA reads TGCGCCAGCAGCGCGGGACAGGTGAACACTGAAGCTTTCTTT. It codes for CASSAGQVNTEAFF. Complete variable domain (other parts from reference TRBV5-1 and TRBJ1-1): KAGVTQTPRYLIKTRGQQVTLSCSPISGHRSVSWYQQTPGQGLQFLFEYFSETQRNKGNFPGRFSGRQFSNSRSEMNVSTLELGDSALYLCASSAGQVNTEAFFGQGTRLTVV.

The gene calls are TRBV7-3 and TRBJ2-5; 9 bases agree with TRBD2. With V trimmed by 2 bases and J by 2 bases, 6 bases remained unmatched. CDR3 size: 16 residues. Germline loops: CDR1 SGHTA, CDR2 FQGTGA. CDR3 sequence reads: CASSLGAGGAQETQYF. The CDR3 DNA reads TGTGCCAGCAGCTTAGGGGCGGGAGGGGCACAAGAGACCCAGTACTTC.

This chain joins TRBV9 and TRBJ1-3; no clear D gene. The CDR3 is 11 residues long. CDR1 is SGDLS, CDR2 YYNGEE, per germline. The V end was cut by 0 bases, the J end by 5 bases, with 0 bases between. The CDR3 DNA reads as TGTGCCAGCAGCGTAGGAAACACCATATATTTT. Encoded protein: CASSVGNTIYF.

The chain uses TRBV4-1 and TRBJ2-5; 12 nucleotides match TRBD2. There are 18 residues in the CDR3. V lost 2 bases and J lost 5; bases outside the gene matches: 12. CDR1 MGHRA and CDR2 YSYEKL come from the germline V gene. This chain's CDR3 is CASSQSPGLAGGRETQYF. The CDR3 nucleotides are TGCGCCAGCAGCCAATCTCCCGGTCTAGCGGGAGGGCGGGAGACCCAGTACTTC.

The chain employs TRBV4-3 and TRBJ2-3; TRBD2 aligns across 15 bases. The CDR3 spans 18 residues. Germline trimming cut 3 bases from V and 9 bases from J; bases unmatched to any gene: 13. Germline CDR1 reads LGHNA; CDR2 reads YSLEER. CDR3 protein: CASSQDSFGLAGGGTQYF. The CDR3 nucleotides are TGCGCCAGCAGCCAGGACTCCTTTGGACTAGCGGGAGGGGGGACGCAGTATTTT.